This T cell receptor (beta chain) was captured in a study of OX40 agonist ivuxolimab in advanced cancers. Across the study: In three patients, partial responses were observed, one with hepatocellular carcinoma and two with cutaneous melanoma. General observations from the study: There were also nonresponders showing low normalized T-cell clonal expansion. In CD8+ T cells, expanded clones were on average more numerous than in CD4+.

Germline loops: CDR1 MNHNS, CDR2 SASEGT. This CDR3 has 15 amino acids. V lost 1 base, J lost 9 bases, and 16 bases lay in between. Baseline was the first blood sampling point, followed by cycle 4 day 1 and cycle 7 day 1. Assay used: immunoSEQ multiplex PCR; TCRdb lists only in-frame clones, some missing. The sample has tens of thousands of clones; around 87% are singletons. Notes on this clone: Its antigen is unidentified.

The TCR originated in an adult with an advanced solid tumor such as melanoma, head and neck, liver or kidney cancer. This specimen was CD4+ or CD8+ T cells sorted from blood, taken in a trial of the OX40 agonist ivuxolimab. This chain uses TRBV6-1 with TRBJ2-1; tentatively, D is TRBD2 (5 bases). The CDR3 region has the DNA TGTGCCAGCAGTGAAGTCCAAACTAGTAACGGTGAGCAGTTCTTC. It codes for CASSEVQTSNGEQFF.